The TCR beta chain under discussion was sequenced for a study of OX40 agonist ivuxolimab in advanced cancers. Some background on the complete study: Ivuxolimab, which targeted the costimulatory receptor OX40 (CD134), was an agonistic, fully human IgG2 monoclonal antibody. Of the roughly 50 dose-escalation patients, hepatocellular carcinoma was present in roughly 19, melanoma in roughly 15, renal cell carcinoma in 9 and head and neck cancer in 9. In the dose-escalation cohort, more than 75% of patients were male, and the mean age was about 55 years, with a range of 23 to 79. The paper reports the monotherapy dose-escalation portion (N of about 50 patients) of the phase I ivuxolimab trial. Intravenous ivuxolimab was administered to patients every 2 weeks at six dose levels: 0.01, 0.1, 0.3, 1.5, 3 and 10 mg/kg. Peripheral TCRbeta sequencing was intended to test whether TCR sequence diversity was altered and clonal T-cell expansion was caused by ivuxolimab. Partial responses were achieved by three dose-escalation patients, of whom one had hepatocellular carcinoma and two had cutaneous melanoma. Prior anti-PD-1, anti-PD-L1 or anti-CTLA-4 therapy was permitted, and checkpoint inhibitors had been received by around 40% of dose-escalation patients. Results the study describes overall, beyond this receptor: Low levels of normalized T-cell clonal expansion were also seen in some patients who did not respond. At doses of 0.1 to 3.0 mg/kg, clonal expansion of both CD4+ and CD8+ blood T cells was observed from baseline to week 6. In partial responders in the 0.1-3.0 mg/kg groups, normalized peripheral clonal expansion was found to be among the lowest, especially among CD8+ T cells. After ivuxolimab, expanded clones were on average more numerous among CD8+ T cells than among CD4+ T cells. Antigen specificity was not determined for the clonally expanded peripheral T cells.

To sequence the TCRbeta CDR3 region, genomic DNA was isolated from the sorted cells. The immunoSEQ Assay was used to sequence the TCRbeta CDR3 regions. TCRdb retrieved this table from immuneACCESS and kept in-frame rearrangements only. Not all clones are present; in checked studies, unresolved V genes account for under half, and no reason is known for the remainder. Counted in this sample were tens of thousands of clones; around 90% of them appeared once. The top ten clones comprise around 48% of the sample. Patients with autoimmune disease history or receiving systemic immunosuppression were excluded from the trial. Peripheral blood for TCR sequencing was collected from all dose cohorts at baseline, on cycle 4 day 1, and on cycle 7 day 1. Samples were obtained from an open-label, multicenter, first-in-human phase I dose-escalation trial of ivuxolimab. The trial enrolled adults with locally advanced or metastatic head and neck squamous cell, hepatocellular, melanoma or renal cell carcinoma. Before TCR sequencing, CD4+ T cells and CD8+ T cells were sorted from peripheral blood as separate populations.

To note about this clone: This receptor's antigen is unknown. No quality values exist for individual bases; no much larger clone is one base distant.

Counted from cysteine to phenylalanine, this CDR3 has 16 amino acids. Kept here is only the CDR3 DNA, which spans 48 bases and is read in frame from base 1. CDR1 and CDR2, per the germline V gene, are SGHTA and FQGNSA. A distance of 16 bases separates the germline ends of V and J, which lose 0 bases and 5 bases respectively. The TCR comes from an adult with an advanced solid tumor such as melanoma, head and neck, liver or kidney cancer. The chain is made from TRBV7-2 and TRBJ2-5, and the D gene may be TRBD2, 6 bases matching. The sample here was CD4+ or CD8+ T cells sorted from blood, taken in a trial of the OX40 agonist ivuxolimab. The nucleotide sequence reads TGTGCCAGCAGCTTAGCTATTGTCGGGAGAATGGAGACCCAGTACTTC. Translated, it gives CASSLAIVGRMETQYF. The CDR3 plus the reference TRBV7-2 and TRBJ2-5 genes for the other parts give the full variable domain: GAGVSQSPSNKVTEKGKDVELRCDPISGHTALYWYRQSLGQGLEFLIYFQGNSAPDKSGLPSDRFSAERTGGSVSTLTIQRTQQEDSAVYLCASSLAIVGRMETQYFGPGTRLLVL.